The rows below give T cell receptor beta chains drawn from one sample of a study of blood T cell repertoires in COVID-19. Assay: immunoSEQ multiplex PCR; the TCRdb copy retains only in-frame clones and omits some. The sample carries 75,000 to 100,000 clones, 75% to 85% recorded once. The specimen was peripheral blood. The receptors here all came from a woman of 80 years or more with acute or convalescent COVID-19. Both conserved end residues are part of each CDR3. A D gene is named only where the DNA matches it firmly. For some rows the clone size is stated as once, few or many, or as a class when expanded; others skip it.

clone size	J gene	D gene	V gene	CDR3 DNA	CDR3 protein
.	TRBJ2-6	.	TRBV19	TGTGCCAGTAGTATACGACATTTCTCTGGGGCCAACGTCCTGACTTTC	CASSIRHFSGANVLTF
.	TRBJ2-1	.	TRBV12-3/TRBV12-4	TGTGCCAGCAGTTTCTTCCGAGCTAAGCAGTTCTTC	CASSFFRAKQFF
.	TRBJ2-2	.	TRBV5-4	TGTGCCAGCAGCCTGGACAGAACCGGGGAGCTGTTTTTT	CASSLDRTGELFF
.	TRBJ2-1	TRBD2	TRBV7-8	TGTGCCAGCAGCTATGCACTAGCGGAGGCCTACAATGAGCAGTTCTTC	CASSYALAEAYNEQFF
.	TRBJ2-4	TRBD1	TRBV28	TGTGCCAGCAGTTCCACAGGGGTAGCCAAAAACATTCAGTACTTC	CASSSTGVAKNIQYF
.	TRBJ2-7	TRBD1	TRBV5-1	TGCGCCAGCAGCTTGGCTCTGGGACAGGGTTTGTGGGAGCAGTACTTC	CASSLALGQGLWEQYF
few	TRBJ1-2	.	TRBV5-8	TGTGCCAGCAGCCCGCAGGGATCCTATGGCTACACCTTC	CASSPQGSYGYTF
.	TRBJ2-5	.	TRBV4-2	TGTGCCAGCAGCCAAGATGGGCCCCCTCGCGAAGAGACCCAGTACTTC	CASSQDGPPREETQYF
.	TRBJ2-7	.	TRBV18	TGTGCCAGCTCACCACGGGGGGAGCCGACTGGAGAGCAGTACTTC	CASSPRGEPTGEQYF
.	TRBJ2-7	TRBD1	TRBV6-5	TGTGCCAGCAGTTATTCTTGGGACAGCACCTACGAGCAGTACTTC	CASSYSWDSTYEQYF
once	TRBJ2-2	TRBD2	TRBV11-2	TGTGCCAGCAGCTTTCCGGTGGGCGGGAGTGACACCGGGGAGCTGTTTTTT	CASSFPVGGSDTGELFF
once	TRBJ2-7	TRBD1	TRBV5-6	TGTGCCAGCAGCTTAAAGGGGGCTTCTTACGAGCAGTACTTC	CASSLKGASYEQYF
.	TRBJ1-5	TRBD1	TRBV19	TGTGCCAGCAAGGGGGACAGGGGTTATCAGCCCCAGCATTTT	CASKGDRGYQPQHF
.	TRBJ2-2	TRBD2	TRBV24-1	TGTGCCACCAGCGGGATAGGGTTAGCGGGAGCTGGGGAGCTGTTTTTT	CATSGIGLAGAGELFF
once	TRBJ2-7	TRBD2	TRBV6-6	TGTGCCAGCAGACCGGGACTACAACCCTCCTACGAGCAGTACTTC	CASRPGLQPSYEQYF
.	TRBJ2-7	.	TRBV12-3/TRBV12-4	TGTGCCAGCAGAAATAATCAGGGGTCCGAGCAGTACTTC	CASRNNQGSEQYF
.	TRBJ1-5	TRBD1	TRBV23-1	TGCGCCAGCAGTCAAAAACCCGGGGAAGACAGGGCTTGCAATCAGCCCCAGCATTTT	CASSQKPGEDRACNQPQHF
.	TRBJ1-1	TRBD1	TRBV5-1	TGCGCCAGCAGCACGGGACAGGGGAAGGCTGAAGCTTTCTTT	CASSTGQGKAEAFF
once	TRBJ2-2	.	TRBV7-8	TGTGCCAGCACTCTTACGGGTGTGAACACCGGGGAGCTGTTTTTT	CASTLTGVNTGELFF
.	TRBJ1-5	.	TRBV6-5	TGTGCCATACGCTTGACAGCTAGCAATCAGCCCCAGCATTTT	CAIRLTASNQPQHF
.	TRBJ2-7	TRBD2	TRBV7-2	TGTGCCAGCAGACTAACTAGCGGGAGTCGGTCCTACGAGCAGTACTTC	CASRLTSGSRSYEQYF
.	TRBJ2-5	.	TRBV18	TGTGCCAGCTCTCGGGGTCAACAAGAGACCCAGTACTTC	CASSRGQQETQYF
.	TRBJ2-1	TRBD2	TRBV5-5	TGTGCCAGCAGCAACCCGGGACTAGCGGGAGAGCCTGGGGGGGATGAGCAGTTCTTC	CASSNPGLAGEPGGDEQFF
.	TRBJ2-7	TRBD1	TRBV27	TGTGCCAGCAGCCGGGACAGGGATTCCTACGAGCAGTACTTC	CASSRDRDSYEQYF
.	TRBJ2-1	TRBD2	TRBV15	TGTGCCACCAGCAGAAGACTAGCGTCCGTATTGTGGGAGCAGTTCTTC	CATSRRLASVLWEQFF
.	TRBJ2-7	.	TRBV27	TGTGCCAGCAGTTCTCAGGACAAGAACTACGAGCAGTACTTC	CASSSQDKNYEQYF
.	TRBJ2-1	TRBD1	TRBV29-1	TGCAGCTTATCACGGGACAGGGGATACAATGAGCAGTTCTTC	CSLSRDRGYNEQFF
.	TRBJ1-6	.	TRBV7-9	TGTGCCAGCAGTTTGGGGGGGAGTCTCAATTCACCCCTCCACTTT	CASSLGGSLNSPLHF
.	TRBJ2-7	TRBD2	TRBV11-3	TGTGCCAGCAGCTTCTCTTCAGCGGGAAAAGAGTACTTC	CASSFSSAGKEYF
.	TRBJ2-5	TRBD1	TRBV18	TGTGCCAGCTCACCGCGGACAGGGCAAGAGACCCAGTACTTC	CASSPRTGQETQYF
.	TRBJ1-1	.	TRBV6-5	TGTGCCAGCAGTTACCGGAGGGGCGACACTGAAGCTTTCTTT	CASSYRRGDTEAFF
few	TRBJ2-1	TRBD2	TRBV7-8	TGTGCCAGCAGCTGGACTAGCGGGGGGTACAATGAGCAGTTCTTC	CASSWTSGGYNEQFF
.	TRBJ1-5	.	TRBV19	TGTGCCAGTAGTAGGAGGGAAAGCAATCAGCCCCAGCATTTT	CASSRRESNQPQHF
.	TRBJ2-2	.	TRBV5-8	TGTGCCAGCAGCTTGCACTCCAGGGAATACACCGGGGAGCTGTTTTTT	CASSLHSREYTGELFF